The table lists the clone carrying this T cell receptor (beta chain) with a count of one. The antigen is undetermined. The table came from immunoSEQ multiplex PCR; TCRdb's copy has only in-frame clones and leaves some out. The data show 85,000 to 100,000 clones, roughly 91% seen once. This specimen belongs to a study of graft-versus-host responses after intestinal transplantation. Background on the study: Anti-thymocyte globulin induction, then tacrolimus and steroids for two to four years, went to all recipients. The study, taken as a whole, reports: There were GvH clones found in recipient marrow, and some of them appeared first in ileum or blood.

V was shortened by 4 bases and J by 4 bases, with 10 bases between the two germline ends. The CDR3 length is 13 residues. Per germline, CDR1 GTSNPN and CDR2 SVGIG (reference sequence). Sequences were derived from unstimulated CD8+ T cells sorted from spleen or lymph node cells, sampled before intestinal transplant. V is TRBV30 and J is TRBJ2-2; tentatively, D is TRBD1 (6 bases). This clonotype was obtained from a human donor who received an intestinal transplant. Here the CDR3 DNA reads TGTGCCTGGAACGAAGGGGGCACCGGGGAGCTGTTTTTT. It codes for CAWNEGGTGELFF.